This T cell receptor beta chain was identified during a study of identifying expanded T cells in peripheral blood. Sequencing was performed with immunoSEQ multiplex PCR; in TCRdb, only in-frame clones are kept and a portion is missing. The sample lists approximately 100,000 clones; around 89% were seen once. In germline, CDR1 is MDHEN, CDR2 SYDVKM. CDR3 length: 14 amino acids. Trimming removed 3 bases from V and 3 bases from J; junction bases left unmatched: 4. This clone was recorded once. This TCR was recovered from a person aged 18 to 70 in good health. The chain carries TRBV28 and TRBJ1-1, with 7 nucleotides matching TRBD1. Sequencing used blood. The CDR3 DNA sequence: TGTGCCAGCAGTTTGTTCGACAGGGACACTGAAGCTTTCTTT. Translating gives CASSLFDRDTEAFF.